This TCR beta chain was profiled in a study of PD-L1 blockade in urothelial cancer. Study details: The study started patients on atezolizumab in about 2014, giving 1,200 mg intravenously every 3 weeks.

Repertoires were generated with immunoSEQ multiplex PCR, while TCRdb's copy carries only in-frame clones and drops some. The table includes 100,000 to 150,000 clones, roughly 82% detected once. This clone appeared a single time. The time point was: peripheral blood 6 weeks after treatment start. V was clipped by 4 bases and J by 6 bases; unmatched bases: 14. The germline V gene encodes CDR1 SGHNT and CDR2 YYREEE (reference sequence). This CDR3 contains 17 residues. This material consisted of PBMCs, taken around atezolizumab (anti-PD-L1) treatment. The chain is built from TRBV5-4 and TRBJ2-2; 8 bases line up with TRBD2. The sequence came from a man aged 50 or older with urothelial cancer. The CDR3 sequence: CASSLPVGAGVPGELFF. The CDR3 region has the DNA TGTGCCAGCAGCCTCCCCGTGGGAGCGGGAGTCCCCGGGGAGCTGTTTTTT. The full variable domain, its missing parts supplied by reference TRBV5-4 and TRBJ2-2, is ETGVTQSPTHLIKTRGQQVTLRCSSQSGHNTVSWYQQALGQGPQFIFQYYREEENGRGNFPPRFSGLQFPNYSSELNVNALELDDSALYLCASSLPVGAGVPGELFFGEGSRLTVL.